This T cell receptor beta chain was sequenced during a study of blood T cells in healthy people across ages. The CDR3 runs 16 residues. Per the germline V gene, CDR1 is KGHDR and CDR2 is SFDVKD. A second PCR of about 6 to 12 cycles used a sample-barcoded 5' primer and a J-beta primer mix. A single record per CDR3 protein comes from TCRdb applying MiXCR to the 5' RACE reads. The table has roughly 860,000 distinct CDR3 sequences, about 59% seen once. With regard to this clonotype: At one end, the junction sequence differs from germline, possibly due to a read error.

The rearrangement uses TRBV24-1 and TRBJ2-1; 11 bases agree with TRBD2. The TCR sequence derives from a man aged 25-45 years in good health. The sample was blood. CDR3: CATRETSGETYNVQFF. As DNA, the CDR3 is TGTGCCACCAGGGAGACTAGCGGGGAGACTTACAATGTGCAGTTCTTC.